This T cell receptor beta chain was sequenced in a study of blood T cells in healthy people across ages. Regarding the study as a whole: Naive and antigen-experienced cells were not separated, limiting conclusive comparison. In long-lived donors, naive CD4+ cell counts and diversity exceeded those of aged donors. Diversity figures derived from one million T cells were judged to underestimate the true value.

Primers used in a second PCR of roughly 7 to 12 cycles were a sample-barcoded 5' primer and a J-beta primer mix. TCRdb analysed the 5' RACE reads with MiXCR anew, one entry per CDR3 protein. The table has approximately 880,000 distinct CDR3 sequences, around 48% seen once; the top ten hold about an eighth. In germline, CDR1 is SQVTM, CDR2 ANQGSEA. This CDR3 has 16 amino acids. Worth noting for this clonotype: Antigen: not known. This sequence may be a read error, since a much larger clone differs from it by one base.

The receptor was derived from a man aged 25-40 years in good health. The sequencing sample was made of blood. J is TRBJ2-3 and V is TRBV29-1; 12 nucleotides agree with TRBD1. The CDR3 DNA sequence: TGCAGCGCTGAAACCGGGACAGGGGGCGCGAGAGATACGCAGTATTTT. Protein: CSAETGTGGARDTQYF.